The present T cell receptor beta chain was sequenced within a study of T cells in Graves' hyperthyroidism and ophthalmopathy. General study results and limits: Onset of ophthalmopathy came a median approximately 6.5 months after the model predicted it.

The study enrolled patients aged 18 to 65 with newly diagnosed hyperthyroidism of under 2 months' duration. TCR beta CDR3 regions were amplified from RNA transcripts. HTBI primers were employed in a first-round RT-PCR of the TCR CDR3. TCRdb reprocessed the multiplex PCR reads with MiXCR, giving one entry per CDR3 protein. The table has around 260,000 distinct CDR3 sequences, about 25% seen once; the top ten hold about 30%. This clonotype was found many times. Its antigen is not known. The CDR3 is 13 amino acids. Germline lookup yields CDR1 MNHNY and CDR2 SVGAGI (reference sequence). V lost 6 bases and J 1 base, leaving 4 bases between the germline ends.

The source of this sequence is a man aged 40-49 years with Graves' hyperthyroidism that later progressed to Graves' ophthalmopathy. The sequenced material came from blood. The V gene is TRBV6-6, the J gene TRBJ2-6; D not certain. The CDR3 DNA reads TGTGCCAGCAGGGTTTCTGGGGCCAACGTCCTGACTTTC. Its protein product is CASRVSGANVLTF.